This T cell receptor (beta chain) was observed in a study of regulatory T cells in long-lasting Graves disease. CDR1 DFQATT and CDR2 SNEGSKA come from the germline V gene (reference sequence). The CDR3 is made up of 14 amino acids. Trimming shortened V by 5 bases and J by 9 bases, and 20 bases separated the two germline ends. Time point denoted: newly diagnosed GD, antithyroid drugs for less than 3 months. Preparation of the TCR library used RNA extracted from PBMCs. In each case, Graves' disease was diagnosed per American Thyroid Association guidelines. At least ten counts were recorded for this clonotype. The antigen is not known. Study-wide points: Persistent cases favored TRBV28, TRBJ1-2 and TRBJ2-5.

HTBI primers from iRepertoire and Arm-PCR of CDR3 regions yielded the TCR beta libraries. Each CDR3 protein gets one entry after TCRdb re-called the multiplex PCR reads with MiXCR. This table holds roughly 430,000 distinct CDR3 sequences, roughly 15% found once. The sample was also reused in another study, on T cells in Graves' hyperthyroidism and ophthalmopathy.

This material consisted of peripheral blood mononuclear cells (PBMCs), taken at new diagnosis, from a patient treated with antithyroid drugs. The clonotype was recovered from a woman aged 25 to 45 with Graves disease. The V call is TRBV20-1, the J call TRBJ1-5; a possible D gene is TRBD1 (5 bases). CDR3 DNA sequence: TGCAGTGCTGCCCGGGACTCCCAGAGGGGGCCCCAGCATTTT. It is translated as CSAARDSQRGPQHF.